These T cell receptor beta chains were read from a single sample in a study of blood T cells in healthy people across ages. TCRdb reprocessed the 5' RACE reads via MiXCR and lists one record per CDR3 protein. The data contain about 810,000 distinct CDR3 sequences, approximately 35% of them singletons. Sequencing used blood. The receptors derive from a man aged 18 to 35 in good health. Each CDR3 is given with its conserved first and last residue. A D gene is named only where the DNA matches it firmly. The size of a clone is reported for some rows only, either as once, few or many, or as a class for expanded clones.

>TRBV2|NA|NA|TRBJ1-1
TGTGCCAGCGGAGAAGTGGGGAGGGACACTGAAGCTTTCTTT
CASGEVGRDTEAFF
>TRBV28|NA|NA|TRBJ2-4
TGTGCCAGCAGTTCGGCGGCACAGGGCCGAAACATTCAGTACTTC
CASSSAAQGRNIQYF
>TRBV10-3|NA|NA|TRBJ1-2
TGTGCCATCACCAAAACGAACAGTATTAACTATGGCTACACCTTC
CAITKTNSINYGYTF
>TRBV5-1|many|NA|TRBJ2-5
TGCGCCAGCAGCTTACAGGAGAGAGAGACCCAGTACTTC
CASSLQERETQYF
>TRBV5-1|many|NA|TRBJ2-3
TGCGCCAGCAGCTTGCCGGGACACACAGATACGCAGTATTTT
CASSLPGHTDTQYF
>TRBV12-3/TRBV12-4|few|NA|TRBJ1-5
TGTGCCAGCAGTTCCGATGGGGGACAGCCCCAGCATTTT
CASSSDGGQPQHF
>TRBV20-1|NA|TRBD1|TRBJ2-7
TGCAGTGCTACCGGGACAGGGGGCATGAGAAACGAGCAGTACTTC
CSATGTGGMRNEQYF
>TRBV5-5|few|NA|TRBJ2-1
TGTGCCAGCAGCTTACTGGGCGTCAGCTCCTACAATGAGCAGTTCTTC
CASSLLGVSSYNEQFF
>TRBV27|many|NA|TRBJ2-3
TGTGCCAGCAGTCCCCCCCATCCCACAGATACGCAGTATTTT
CASSPPHPTDTQYF
>TRBV5-4|few|NA|TRBJ2-4
TGTGCCAGCAGCTCCAGACAGGAAGGTAGCATTCAGTACTTC
CASSSRQEGSIQYF
>TRBV14|NA|TRBD1|TRBJ2-1
TGTGCCAGCAGCCAAGTGACAGGGGGCAACGAGCAGTTCTTC
CASSQVTGGNEQFF
>TRBV28|NA|NA|TRBJ1-2
TGTGCCAGCAGTTTTGTTACGGCCCGAAACTATGGCTACACCTTC
CASSFVTARNYGYTF
>TRBV12-3/TRBV12-4|few|NA|TRBJ1-5
TGTGCCAGCAGTTTAGTTGTCCGGGGGTCTGGCAATCAGCCCCAGCATTTT
CASSLVVRGSGNQPQHF
>TRBV7-9|NA|NA|TRBJ1-6
TGTACCAGCAGCGATTCCGGGGGTTCACCCCTCCACTTT
CTSSDSGGSPLHF
>TRBV9|NA|NA|TRBJ2-3
TGTGCCAGCAGCGGGGGGGCCATAACAGATACGCAGTATTTT
CASSGGAITDTQYF
>TRBV20-1|NA|TRBD2|TRBJ2-1
TGCAGTGCTAGGAGTTCGCGGGGGGGCAGGTACAATGAGCAGTTCTTC
CSARSSRGGRYNEQFF
>TRBV6-6|few|TRBD1|TRBJ1-2
TGTGCCAGCAGTCAGCCGGGACAGTCCTTTTCAAACACCTTC
CASSQPGQSFSNTF
>TRBV24-1|few|NA|TRBJ2-1
TGTGCCACCAGTCTGGGAGATAACAATGAGCAGTTCTTC
CATSLGDNNEQFF
>TRBV9|many|TRBD2|TRBJ2-3
TGTGCCAGCAGCGTAAGGCGGGGGGGCACAGATACGCAGTATTTT
CASSVRRGGTDTQYF
>TRBV10-3|NA|NA|TRBJ1-1
TGTGCCATCAAGAAGGATAACACTGAAGCTTTCTTT
CAIKKDNTEAFF
>TRBV4-1|NA|NA|TRBJ1-4
TGCGCCAGCAGCCAAGACGGGGAATTGGGAGTGTTTTTT
CASSQDGELGVFF
>TRBV5-1|NA|TRBD2|TRBJ2-5
TGCGCCAGCTCCGGGAAAGGACTAGGATACCAAGAGACCCAGTACTTC
CASSGKGLGYQETQYF
>TRBV12-3/TRBV12-4|many|TRBD1|TRBJ2-5
TGTGCCAGCAGTTGGCGGACAGGGGGCGAGACCCAGTACTTC
CASSWRTGGETQYF
>TRBV7-9|NA|NA|TRBJ2-3
TGTGCCAGCAGCCCCTTCGGGGACACAGATACGCAGTATTTT
CASSPFGDTDTQYF
>TRBV30|NA|TRBD1|TRBJ2-7
TGTGCCGGGAGTGTACCGGGGACAGGGGGGCTTCTTAGAGACGAGCAGTACTTC
CAGSVPGTGGLLRDEQYF
>TRBV6-6|few|NA|TRBJ2-7
TGTGCCAGCAGTTACTCGACTCCAGTCTCCTACGAGCAGTACTTC
CASSYSTPVSYEQYF
>TRBV15|NA|TRBD2|TRBJ2-2
TGTGCCACCAGCAGAGATGGGGGACTAGCGTTAAACACCGGGGAGCTGTTTTTT
CATSRDGGLALNTGELFF
>TRBV20-1|many|NA|TRBJ2-1
TGCAGTGCTAGAGACGAACCGGGACCGTACAATGAGCAGTTCTTC
CSARDEPGPYNEQFF
>TRBV12-3/TRBV12-4|many|NA|TRBJ2-5
TGTGCCAGCAGTGCCCGCGAGACCCAGTACTTC
CASSARETQYF
>TRBV6-1|few|NA|TRBJ2-6
TGTGCCATCCGGGCTGGGGCCAACGTCCTGACTTTC
CAIRAGANVLTF
>TRBV2|NA|NA|TRBJ2-3
TGTGCCAGCAGTGGACGAGCTAGCACAGATACGCAGTATTTT
CASSGRASTDTQYF
>TRBV7-2|NA|TRBD2|TRBJ2-3
TGTGCCAGCAGCGGACGACTAGCGGGGGGGGATACGCAGTATTTT
CASSGRLAGGDTQYF
>TRBV28|NA|NA|TRBJ1-1
TGTACCATACAGGATCCTTCCGGGGCTGAAGCTTTCTTT
CTIQDPSGAEAFF
>TRBV19|once|TRBD1|TRBJ2-7
TGTGCCAGTCTCGGGGACAGATACAATGAGCAGTACTTC
CASLGDRYNEQYF
>TRBV28|few|NA|TRBJ2-5
TGTGCCAGCAGTTTTCTAAGTGGAGAGACCCAGTACTTC
CASSFLSGETQYF